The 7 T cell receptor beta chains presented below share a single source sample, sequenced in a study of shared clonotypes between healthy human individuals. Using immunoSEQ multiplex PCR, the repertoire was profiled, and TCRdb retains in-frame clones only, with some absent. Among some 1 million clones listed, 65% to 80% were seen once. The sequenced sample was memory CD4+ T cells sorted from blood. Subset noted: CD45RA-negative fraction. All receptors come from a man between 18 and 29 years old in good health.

The CDR3 here is CASRATSGTYNEQFF. CDR3 coding DNA: TGTGCCAGCAGAGCTACTAGCGGTACCTACAATGAGCAGTTCTTC. This rearrangement joins TRBV2 to TRBJ2-1, with 8 bases matching TRBD2. This CDR3 has 15 amino acids. Germline loops: CDR1 SNHLY, CDR2 FYNNEI. After removal of 6 bases from V and 2 bases from J, the junction contained 6 bases not matched to a gene.

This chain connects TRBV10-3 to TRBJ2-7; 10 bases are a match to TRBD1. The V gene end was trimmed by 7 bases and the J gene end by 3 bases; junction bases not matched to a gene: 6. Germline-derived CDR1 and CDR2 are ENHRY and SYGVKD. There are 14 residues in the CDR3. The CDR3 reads CAITRDRGVYEQYF. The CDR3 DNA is TGTGCCATCACCAGGGACAGGGGTGTCTACGAGCAGTACTTC.

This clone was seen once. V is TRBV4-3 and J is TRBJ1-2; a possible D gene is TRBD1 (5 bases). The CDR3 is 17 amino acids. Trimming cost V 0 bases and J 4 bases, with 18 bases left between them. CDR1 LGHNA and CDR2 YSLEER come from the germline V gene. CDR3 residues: CASSQDPDGGFGYGYTF. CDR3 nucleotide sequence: TGCGCCAGCAGCCAAGATCCGGACGGGGGATTCGGCTATGGCTACACCTTC.

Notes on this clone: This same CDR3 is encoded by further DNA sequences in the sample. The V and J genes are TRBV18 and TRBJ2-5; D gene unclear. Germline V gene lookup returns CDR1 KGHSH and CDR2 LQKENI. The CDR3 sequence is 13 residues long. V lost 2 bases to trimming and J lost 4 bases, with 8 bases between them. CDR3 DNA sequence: TGTGCCAGCTCACCATCCCTGGTAGAGACCCAGTACTTC. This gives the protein CASSPSLVETQYF.

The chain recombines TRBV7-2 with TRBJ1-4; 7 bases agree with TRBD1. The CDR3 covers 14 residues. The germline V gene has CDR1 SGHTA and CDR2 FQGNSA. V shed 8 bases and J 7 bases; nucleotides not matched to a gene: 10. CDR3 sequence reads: CASGQVPAGEKLFF. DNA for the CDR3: TGTGCCAGCGGACAGGTCCCGGCGGGTGAAAAACTGTTTTTT.

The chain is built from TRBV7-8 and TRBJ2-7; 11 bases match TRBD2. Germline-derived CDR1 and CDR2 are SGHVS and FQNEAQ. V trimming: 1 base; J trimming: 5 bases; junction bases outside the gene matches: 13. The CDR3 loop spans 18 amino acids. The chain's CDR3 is CASSLDVLLAGVRNEQYF. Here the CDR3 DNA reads TGTGCCAGCAGCTTAGATGTGTTACTAGCGGGAGTACGAAACGAGCAGTACTTC. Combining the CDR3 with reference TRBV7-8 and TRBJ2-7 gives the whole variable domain GAGVSQSPRYKVAKRGQDVALRCDPISGHVSLFWYQQALGQGPEFLTYFQNEAQLDKSGLPSDRFFAERPEGSVSTLKIQRTQQEDSAVYLCASSLDVLLAGVRNEQYFGPGTRLTVT.

The CDR3 protein is CASSFSARQGNDEQYF. The CDR3 DNA reads TGCGCCAGCAGCTTCAGTGCGAGACAGGGAAACGACGAGCAGTACTTC. J is TRBJ2-7 and V is TRBV5-1; TRBD1 aligns across 7 bases. Losses at the gene ends were 2 bases for V and 5 bases for J; bases not matched to a gene: 13. Germline loops: CDR1 SGHRS, CDR2 YFSETQ. The CDR3 spans 16 residues.